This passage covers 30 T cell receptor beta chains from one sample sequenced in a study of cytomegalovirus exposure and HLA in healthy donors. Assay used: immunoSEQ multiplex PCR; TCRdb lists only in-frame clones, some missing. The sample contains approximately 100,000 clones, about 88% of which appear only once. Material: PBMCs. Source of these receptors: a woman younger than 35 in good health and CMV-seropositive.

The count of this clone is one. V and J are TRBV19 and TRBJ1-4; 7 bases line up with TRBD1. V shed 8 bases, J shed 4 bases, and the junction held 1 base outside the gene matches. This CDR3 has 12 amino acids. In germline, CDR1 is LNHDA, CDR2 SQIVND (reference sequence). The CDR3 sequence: CASRQGNEKLFF. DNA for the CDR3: TGTGCCAGTCGACAGGGTAATGAAAAACTGTTTTTT. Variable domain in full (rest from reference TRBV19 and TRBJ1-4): DGGITQSPKYLFRKEGQNVTLSCEQNLNHDAMYWYRQDPGQGLRLIYYSQIVNDFQKGDIAEGYSVSREKKESFPLTVTSAQKNPTAFYLCASRQGNEKLFFGSGTQLSVL.

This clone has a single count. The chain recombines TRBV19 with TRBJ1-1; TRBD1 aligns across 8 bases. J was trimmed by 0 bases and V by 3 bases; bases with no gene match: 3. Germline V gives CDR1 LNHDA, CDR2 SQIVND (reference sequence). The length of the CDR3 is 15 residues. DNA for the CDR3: TGTGCCAGTAGTATGGGACAGGCGATGAACACTGAAGCTTTCTTT. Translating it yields CASSMGQAMNTEAFF.

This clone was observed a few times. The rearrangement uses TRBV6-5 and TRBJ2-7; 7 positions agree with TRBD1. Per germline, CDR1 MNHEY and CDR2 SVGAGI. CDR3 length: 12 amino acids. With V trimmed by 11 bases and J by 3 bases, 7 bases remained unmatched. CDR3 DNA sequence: TGTGCCCCACACAGGGGCGACTACGAGCAGTACTTC. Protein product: CAPHRGDYEQYF.

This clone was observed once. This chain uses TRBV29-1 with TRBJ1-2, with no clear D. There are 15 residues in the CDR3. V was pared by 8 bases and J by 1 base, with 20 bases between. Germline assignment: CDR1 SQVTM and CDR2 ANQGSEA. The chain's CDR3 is CSIWGVSPDNYGYTF. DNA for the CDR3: TGCAGCATCTGGGGAGTTTCCCCCGATAACTATGGCTACACCTTC.

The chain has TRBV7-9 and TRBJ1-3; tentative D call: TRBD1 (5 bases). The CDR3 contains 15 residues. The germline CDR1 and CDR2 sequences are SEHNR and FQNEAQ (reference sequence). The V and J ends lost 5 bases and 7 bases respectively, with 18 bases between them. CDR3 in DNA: TGTGCCAGCAGCCTTACAGGAAAGTCGGAGAACACCATATATTTT. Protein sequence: CASSLTGKSENTIYF.

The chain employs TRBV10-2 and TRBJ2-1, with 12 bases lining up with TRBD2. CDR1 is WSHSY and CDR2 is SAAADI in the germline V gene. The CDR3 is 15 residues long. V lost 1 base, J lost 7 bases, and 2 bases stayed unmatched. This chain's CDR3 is CASSEFGLAGNEQFF. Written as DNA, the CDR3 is TGCGCCAGCAGTGAGTTCGGACTAGCGGGGAATGAGCAGTTCTTC.

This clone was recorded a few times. CDR3 in amino acids: CASSQDAVPNYGYTF. For the CDR3, the DNA is TGCGCCAGCAGCCAAGACGCGGTCCCTAACTATGGCTACACCTTC. V usage is TRBV4-1 and J usage is TRBJ1-2; D is unresolved. CDR3 length equals 15 residues. CDR1 and CDR2 from the germline V gene are MGHRA and YSYEKL. Between the trimmed V and J ends, which lost 0 bases and 0 bases, there was a span of 8 bases.

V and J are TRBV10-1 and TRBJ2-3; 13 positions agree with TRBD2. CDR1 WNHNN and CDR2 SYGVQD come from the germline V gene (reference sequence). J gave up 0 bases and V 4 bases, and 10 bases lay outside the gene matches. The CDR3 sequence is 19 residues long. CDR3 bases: TGCGCCAGCAGTGGATCCTGGACTAGCGGGGGTAAAAGCACAGATACGCAGTATTTT. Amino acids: CASSGSWTSGGKSTDTQYF.

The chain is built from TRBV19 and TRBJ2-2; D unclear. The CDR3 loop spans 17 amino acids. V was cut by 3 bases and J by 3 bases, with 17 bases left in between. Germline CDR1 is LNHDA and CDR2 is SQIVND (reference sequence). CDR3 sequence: CASSISAVARHTGELFF. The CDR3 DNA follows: TGTGCCAGTAGTATTTCGGCGGTGGCCCGTCACACCGGGGAGCTGTTTTTT.

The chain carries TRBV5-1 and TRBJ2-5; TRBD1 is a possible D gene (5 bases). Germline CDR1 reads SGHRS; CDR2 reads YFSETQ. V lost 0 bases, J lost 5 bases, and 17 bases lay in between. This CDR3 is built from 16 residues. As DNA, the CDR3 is TGCGCCAGCAGCTTGGTGGGGCTCCTCGATGGGGAGACCCAGTACTTC. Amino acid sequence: CASSLVGLLDGETQYF.

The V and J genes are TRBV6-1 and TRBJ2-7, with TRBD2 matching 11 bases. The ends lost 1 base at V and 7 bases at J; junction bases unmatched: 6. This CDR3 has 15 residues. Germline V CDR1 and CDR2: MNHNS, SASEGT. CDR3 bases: TGTGCCAGCAGTGAAGGAGGTGGGACTAGCGGTGAGCAGTACGTC. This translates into CASSEGGGTSGEQYV.

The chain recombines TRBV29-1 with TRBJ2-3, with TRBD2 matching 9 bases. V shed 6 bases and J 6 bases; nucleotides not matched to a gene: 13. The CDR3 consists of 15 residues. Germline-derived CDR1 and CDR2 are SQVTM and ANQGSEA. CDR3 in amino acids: CSVHQAGGSSDTQYF. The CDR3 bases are TGCAGCGTCCACCAAGCGGGGGGATCGTCGGATACGCAGTATTTT.

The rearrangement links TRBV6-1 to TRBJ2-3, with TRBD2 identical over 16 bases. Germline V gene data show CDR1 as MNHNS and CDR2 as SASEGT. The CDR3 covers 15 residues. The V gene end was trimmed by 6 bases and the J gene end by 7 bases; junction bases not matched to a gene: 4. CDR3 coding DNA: TGTGCCAGCAGCGGGACTAGCGGGGGGGTCTATACGCAGTATTTT. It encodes CASSGTSGGVYTQYF.

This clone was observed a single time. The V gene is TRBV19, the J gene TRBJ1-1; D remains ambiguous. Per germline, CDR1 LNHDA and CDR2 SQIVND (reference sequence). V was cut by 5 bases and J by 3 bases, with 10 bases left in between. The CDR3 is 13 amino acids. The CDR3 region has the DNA TGTGCCAGTAGTCTCCGCGGGGACACTGAAGCTTTCTTT. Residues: CASSLRGDTEAFF.

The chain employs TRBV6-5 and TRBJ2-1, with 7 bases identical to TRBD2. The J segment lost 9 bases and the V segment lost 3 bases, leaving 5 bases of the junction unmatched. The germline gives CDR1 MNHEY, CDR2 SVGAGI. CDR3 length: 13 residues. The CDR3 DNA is TGTGCCAGCAGTTATAACGGGGAGGGTGAGCAGTTCTTC. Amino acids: CASSYNGEGEQFF.

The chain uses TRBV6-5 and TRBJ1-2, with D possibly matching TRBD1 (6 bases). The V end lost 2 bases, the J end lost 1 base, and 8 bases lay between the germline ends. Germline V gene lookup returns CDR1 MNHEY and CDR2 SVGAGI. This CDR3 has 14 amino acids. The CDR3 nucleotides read TGTGCCAGCAGTTACACGGACAGTAACTATGGCTACACCTTC. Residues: CASSYTDSNYGYTF.

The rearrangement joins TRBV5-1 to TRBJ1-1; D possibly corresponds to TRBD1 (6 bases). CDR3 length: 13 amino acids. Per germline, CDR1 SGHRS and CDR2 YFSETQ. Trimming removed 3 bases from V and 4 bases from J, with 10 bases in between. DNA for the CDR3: TGCGCCAGCAGCTCAGGGGCGCGCACTGAAGCTTTCTTT. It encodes CASSSGARTEAFF.

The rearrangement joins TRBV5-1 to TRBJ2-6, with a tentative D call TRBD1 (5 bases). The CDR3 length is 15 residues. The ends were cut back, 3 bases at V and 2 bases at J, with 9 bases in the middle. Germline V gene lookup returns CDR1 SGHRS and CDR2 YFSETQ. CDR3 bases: TGCGCCAGCAGCTCGAAGGGGACTGGGGCCAACGTCCTGACTTTC. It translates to CASSSKGTGANVLTF.

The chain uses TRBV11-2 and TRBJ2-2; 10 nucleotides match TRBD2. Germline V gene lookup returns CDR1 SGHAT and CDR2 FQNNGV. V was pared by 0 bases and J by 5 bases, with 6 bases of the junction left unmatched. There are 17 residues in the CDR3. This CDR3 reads CASSLDSSGGWTGELFF. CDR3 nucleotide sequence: TGTGCCAGCAGCTTAGATAGTAGCGGGGGGTGGACCGGGGAGCTGTTTTTT.

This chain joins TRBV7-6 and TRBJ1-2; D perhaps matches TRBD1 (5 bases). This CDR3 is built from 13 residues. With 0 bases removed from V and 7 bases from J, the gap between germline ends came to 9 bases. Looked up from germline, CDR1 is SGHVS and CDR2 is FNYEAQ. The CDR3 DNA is TGTGCCAGCAGCTTAGCGGGGGAGGTTGGCTACACCTTC. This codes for CASSLAGEVGYTF.

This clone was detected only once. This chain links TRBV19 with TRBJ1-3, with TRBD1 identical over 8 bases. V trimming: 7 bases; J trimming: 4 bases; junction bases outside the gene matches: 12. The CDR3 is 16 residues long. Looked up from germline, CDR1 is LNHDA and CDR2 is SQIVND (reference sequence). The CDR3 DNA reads TGTGCCAGTATCCTGGGAAGCAGGGGGCTCGGAAACACCATATATTTT. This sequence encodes CASILGSRGLGNTIYF.

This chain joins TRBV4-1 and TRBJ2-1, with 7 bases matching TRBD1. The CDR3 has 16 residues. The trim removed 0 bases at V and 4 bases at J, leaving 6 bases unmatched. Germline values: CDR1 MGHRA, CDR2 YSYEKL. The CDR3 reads CASSQDEGALYNEQFF. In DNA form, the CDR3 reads TGCGCCAGCAGCCAAGATGAGGGGGCGCTGTACAATGAGCAGTTCTTC.

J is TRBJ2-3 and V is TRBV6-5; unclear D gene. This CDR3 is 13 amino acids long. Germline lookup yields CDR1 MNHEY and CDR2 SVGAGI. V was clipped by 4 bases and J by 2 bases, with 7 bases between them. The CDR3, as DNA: TGTGCCAGCAGTTTAAATCCCACAGATACGCAGTATTTT. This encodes CASSLNPTDTQYF.

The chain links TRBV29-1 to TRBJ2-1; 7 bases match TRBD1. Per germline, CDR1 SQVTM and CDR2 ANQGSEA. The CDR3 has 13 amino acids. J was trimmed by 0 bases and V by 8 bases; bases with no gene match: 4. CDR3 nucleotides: TGCAGCTACCCAGGGGGCTCCTACAATGAGCAGTTCTTC. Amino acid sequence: CSYPGGSYNEQFF.

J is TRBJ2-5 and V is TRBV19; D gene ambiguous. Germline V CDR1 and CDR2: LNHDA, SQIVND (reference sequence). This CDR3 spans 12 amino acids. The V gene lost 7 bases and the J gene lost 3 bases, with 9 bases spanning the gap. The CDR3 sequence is CASTGGKETQYF. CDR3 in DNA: TGTGCCAGTACCGGCGGAAAAGAGACCCAGTACTTC.

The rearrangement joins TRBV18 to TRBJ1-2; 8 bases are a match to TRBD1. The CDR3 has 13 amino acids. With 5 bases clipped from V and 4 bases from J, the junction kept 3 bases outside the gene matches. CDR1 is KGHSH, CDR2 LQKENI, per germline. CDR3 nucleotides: TGTGCCAGCTCAGAGACAGGGGCCTATGGCTACACCTTC. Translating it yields CASSETGAYGYTF.

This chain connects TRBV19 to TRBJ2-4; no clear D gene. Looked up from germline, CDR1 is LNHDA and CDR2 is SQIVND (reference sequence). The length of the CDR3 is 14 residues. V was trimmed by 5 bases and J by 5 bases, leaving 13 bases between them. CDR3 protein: CASSLGSLENIQYF. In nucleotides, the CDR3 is TGTGCCAGTAGTCTCGGGTCCCTCGAAAACATTCAGTACTTC.

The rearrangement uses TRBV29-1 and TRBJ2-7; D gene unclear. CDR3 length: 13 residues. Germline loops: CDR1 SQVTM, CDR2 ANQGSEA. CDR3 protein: CTPATNLSYEQYF. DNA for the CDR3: TGCACTCCCGCGACAAATCTCTCCTACGAGCAGTACTTC.

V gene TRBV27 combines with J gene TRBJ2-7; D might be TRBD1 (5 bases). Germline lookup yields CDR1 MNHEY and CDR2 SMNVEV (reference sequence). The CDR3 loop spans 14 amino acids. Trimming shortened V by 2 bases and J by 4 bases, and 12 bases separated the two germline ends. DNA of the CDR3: TGTGCCAGCAGTTTAGTGGGGCTCGGGTACGAGCAGTACTTC. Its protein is CASSLVGLGYEQYF.

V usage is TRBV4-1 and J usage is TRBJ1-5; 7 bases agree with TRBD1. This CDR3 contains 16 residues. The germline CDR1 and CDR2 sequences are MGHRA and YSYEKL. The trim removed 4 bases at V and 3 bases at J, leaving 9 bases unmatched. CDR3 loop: CASSRLGTANNQPQHF. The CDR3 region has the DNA TGCGCCAGCAGCCGCCTGGGGACAGCGAACAATCAGCCCCAGCATTTT.